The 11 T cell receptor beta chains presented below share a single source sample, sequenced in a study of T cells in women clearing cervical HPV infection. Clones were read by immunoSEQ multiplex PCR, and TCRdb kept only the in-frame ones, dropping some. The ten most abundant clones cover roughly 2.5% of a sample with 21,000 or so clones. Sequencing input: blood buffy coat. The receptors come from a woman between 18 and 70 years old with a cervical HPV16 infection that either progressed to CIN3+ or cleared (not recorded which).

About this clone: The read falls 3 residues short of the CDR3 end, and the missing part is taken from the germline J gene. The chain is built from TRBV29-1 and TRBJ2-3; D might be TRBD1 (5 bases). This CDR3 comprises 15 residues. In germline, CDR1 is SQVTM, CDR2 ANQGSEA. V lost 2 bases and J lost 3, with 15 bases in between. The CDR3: CSVEFSRVGTDTQYF. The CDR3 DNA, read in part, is TGCAGCGTTGAATTTTCCAGGGTTGGTACAGATACG.

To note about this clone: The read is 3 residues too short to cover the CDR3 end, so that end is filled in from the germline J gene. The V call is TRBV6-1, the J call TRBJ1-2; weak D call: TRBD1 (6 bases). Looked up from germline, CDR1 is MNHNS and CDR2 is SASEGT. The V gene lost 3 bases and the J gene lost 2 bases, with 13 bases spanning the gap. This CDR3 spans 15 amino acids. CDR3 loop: CASSDAWTENYGYTF. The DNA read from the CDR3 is TGTGCCAGCAGTGATGCTTGGACAGAAAACTATGGC.

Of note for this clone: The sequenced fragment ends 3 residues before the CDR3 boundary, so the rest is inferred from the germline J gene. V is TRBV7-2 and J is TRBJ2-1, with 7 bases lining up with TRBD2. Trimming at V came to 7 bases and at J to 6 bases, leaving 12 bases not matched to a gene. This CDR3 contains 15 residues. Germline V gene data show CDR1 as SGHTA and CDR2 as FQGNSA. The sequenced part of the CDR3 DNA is TGTGCCAGCACTCCTCGTGGCGGGAGAGGCAATGAG. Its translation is CASTPRGGRGNE. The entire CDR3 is CASTPRGGRGNEQFF.

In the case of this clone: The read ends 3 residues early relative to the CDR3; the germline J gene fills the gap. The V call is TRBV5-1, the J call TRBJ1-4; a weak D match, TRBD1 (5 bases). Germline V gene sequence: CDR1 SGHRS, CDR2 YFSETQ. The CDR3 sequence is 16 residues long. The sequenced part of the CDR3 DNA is TGCGCCAGCAGCCTGGGGACGACCCCTGGGGCCAACGTA. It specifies CASSLGTTPGANV. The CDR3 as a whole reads CASSLGTTPGANVLFF.

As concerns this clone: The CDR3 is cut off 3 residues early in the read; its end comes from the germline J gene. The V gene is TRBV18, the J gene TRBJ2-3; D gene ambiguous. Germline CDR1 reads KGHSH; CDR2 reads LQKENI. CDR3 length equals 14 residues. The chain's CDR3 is CASSPTRVQETQYF. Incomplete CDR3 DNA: TGTGCCAGCTCACCCACCCGAGTACAAGAGACG. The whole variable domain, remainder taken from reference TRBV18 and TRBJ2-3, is NAGVMQNPRHLVRRRGQEARLRCSPMKGHSHVYWYRQLPEEGLKFMVYLQKENIIDESGMPKERFSAEFPKEGPSILRIQQVVRGDSAAYFCASSPTRVQETQYFGPGTRLTVL.

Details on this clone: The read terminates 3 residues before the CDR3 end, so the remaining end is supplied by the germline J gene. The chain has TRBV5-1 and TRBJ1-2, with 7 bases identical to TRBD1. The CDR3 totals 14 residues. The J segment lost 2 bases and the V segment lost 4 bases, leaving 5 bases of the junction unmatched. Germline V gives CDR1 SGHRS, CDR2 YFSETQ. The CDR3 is CASSGRQGNYGYTF. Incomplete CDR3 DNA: TGCGCCAGCAGCGGGAGACAGGGCAACTATGGC. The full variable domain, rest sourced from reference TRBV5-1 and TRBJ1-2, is KAGVTQTPRYLIKTRGQQVTLSCSPISGHRSVSWYQQTPGQGLQFLFEYFSETQRNKGNFPGRFSGRQFSNSRSEMNVSTLELGDSALYLCASSGRQGNYGYTFGSGTRLTVV.

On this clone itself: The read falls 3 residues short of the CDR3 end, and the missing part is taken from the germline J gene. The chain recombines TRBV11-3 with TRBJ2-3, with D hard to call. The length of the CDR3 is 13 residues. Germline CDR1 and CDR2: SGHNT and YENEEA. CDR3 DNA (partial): TGTGCCAGCAGCTTAGAAGGGCGAGAGACG. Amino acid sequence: CASSLEGRET. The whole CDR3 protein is CASSLEGRETQYF.

The chain's CDR3 is CASRQGPVTGNTEAFF. The CDR3 DNA, read in part, is TGTGCCAGCAGACAAGGGCCGGTGACAGGGAACACTGAA. J is TRBJ1-1 and V is TRBV2; TRBD1 is a possible D gene (6 bases). The read terminates 3 residues before the CDR3 end, so the remaining end is supplied by the germline J gene. V was clipped by 6 bases and J by 1 base, with 18 bases between them. The CDR3 loop spans 16 amino acids. Germline V gene data show CDR1 as SNHLY and CDR2 as FYNNEI.

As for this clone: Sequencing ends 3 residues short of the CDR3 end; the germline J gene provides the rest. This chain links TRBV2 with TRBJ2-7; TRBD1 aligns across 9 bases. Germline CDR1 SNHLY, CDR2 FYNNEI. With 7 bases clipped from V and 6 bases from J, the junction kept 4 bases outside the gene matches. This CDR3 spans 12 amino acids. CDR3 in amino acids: CASTGQGTEQYF. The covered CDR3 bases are TGTGCCAGCACGGGACAGGGAACCGAG.

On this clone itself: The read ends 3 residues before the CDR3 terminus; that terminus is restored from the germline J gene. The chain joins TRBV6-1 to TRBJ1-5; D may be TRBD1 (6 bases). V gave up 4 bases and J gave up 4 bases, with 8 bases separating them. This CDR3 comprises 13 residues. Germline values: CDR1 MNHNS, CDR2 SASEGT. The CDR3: CASSVTGNQPQHF. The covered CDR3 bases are TGTGCCAGCAGTGTCACAGGGAATCAGCCC.

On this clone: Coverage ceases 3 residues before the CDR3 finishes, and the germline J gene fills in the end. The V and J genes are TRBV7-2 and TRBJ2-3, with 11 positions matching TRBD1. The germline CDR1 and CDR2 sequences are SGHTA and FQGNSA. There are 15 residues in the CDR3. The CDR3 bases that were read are TGTGCCAGCAGCTTAGGGACAGGGGGCATGCGGCCG. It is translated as CASSLGTGGMRP. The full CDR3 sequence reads CASSLGTGGMRPQYF.